The 26 T cell receptor beta chains in this list originate from one sample, sequenced in a study of cytomegalovirus exposure and HLA in healthy donors. Researchers ran the PCR with 60 Vbeta and 13 Jbeta primers. Assay used: immunoSEQ multiplex PCR; TCRdb lists only in-frame clones, some missing. This sample yields about 180,000 clones, of which about 82% are seen a single time; approximately 2.2% belongs to the top ten. The sequencing sample was made of PBMCs. Source of these receptors: a male donor in good health and CMV-seronegative.

This clone was detected only once. The V gene is TRBV28, the J gene TRBJ1-2; D is possibly TRBD1 (5 bases). This CDR3 region has 14 residues. Trimming removed 10 bases from V and 0 bases from J, with 15 bases in between. Looked up from germline, CDR1 is MDHEN and CDR2 is SYDVKM. CDR3 nucleotide sequence: TGTGCCACCCATCAGGGTACAGCTAACTATGGCTACACCTTC. Translated, it gives CATHQGTANYGYTF.

This clone appeared a single time. V and J are TRBV7-8 and TRBJ2-7; 9 bases agree with TRBD1. V shed 2 bases, J shed 5 bases, and the junction held 13 bases outside the gene matches. CDR3 length equals 17 residues. The germline V gene encodes CDR1 SGHVS and CDR2 FQNEAQ. The CDR3 sequence: CASSLTGTGRPPNEQYF. In DNA form, the CDR3 reads TGTGCCAGCAGCTTAACTGGGACAGGGAGGCCCCCCAACGAGCAGTACTTC.

This clone was counted between two and nine times. The rearrangement links TRBV6-6 to TRBJ1-3; 7 bases are shared with TRBD1. Looked up from germline, CDR1 is MNHNY and CDR2 is SVGAGI (reference sequence). V gave up 5 bases and J gave up 8 bases; unmatched junction bases: 6. This CDR3 comprises 13 residues. CDR3 nucleotide sequence: TGTGCCAGCAGTACCCTTACAGGGGACACCATATATTTT. This codes for CASSTLTGDTIYF.

V is TRBV9 and J is TRBJ2-3; D ambiguous. The ends were cut back, 0 bases at V and 0 bases at J, with 11 bases in the middle. The CDR3 is made up of 16 amino acids. The V gene's germline CDR1 is SGDLS and CDR2 YYNGEE. The CDR3 region is CASSVGFDTSTDTQYF. In DNA form, the CDR3 reads TGTGCCAGCAGCGTAGGGTTCGATACTAGCACAGATACGCAGTATTTT. The entire variable domain, with the rest obtained from reference TRBV9 and TRBJ2-3, is as follows: DSGVTQTPKHLITATGQRVTLRCSPRSGDLSVYWYQQSLDQGLQFLIQYYNGEERAKGNILERFSAQQFPDLHSELNLSSLELGDSALYFCASSVGFDTSTDTQYFGPGTRLTVL.

The genes are TRBV7-2 and TRBJ1-2; TRBD1 matches 10 bases. CDR1 and CDR2 from the germline V gene are SGHTA and FQGNSA. The CDR3 loop spans 14 amino acids. V gave up 5 bases and J gave up 4 bases; unmatched junction bases: 4. CDR3 in DNA: TGTGCCAGCAGCCCCCGGACAGGGGGCTATGGCTACACCTTC. This gives the protein CASSPRTGGYGYTF.

The chain links TRBV2 to TRBJ1-5; 7 bases agree with TRBD1. The V gene's germline CDR1 is SNHLY and CDR2 FYNNEI. This CDR3 has 15 amino acids. V trimming: 5 bases; J trimming: 1 base; junction bases outside the gene matches: 5. The CDR3 protein is CASSPQGLSNQPQHF. CDR3 bases: TGTGCCAGCAGTCCACAGGGGTTGAGCAATCAGCCCCAGCATTTT.

V usage is TRBV7-3 and J usage is TRBJ2-7; D may be TRBD1 (5 bases). The CDR3 runs to 14 residues. Germline lookup yields CDR1 SGHTA and CDR2 FQGTGA. Trimming pared 2 bases from V and 0 bases from J, leaving 8 bases between. CDR3 DNA: TGTGCCAGCAGCTTACAGGGCCCCTCCTACGAGCAGTACTTC. Amino acids: CASSLQGPSYEQYF.

The chain couples TRBV7-2 to TRBJ1-5, with a weak D call TRBD1 (5 bases). Germline assignment: CDR1 SGHTA and CDR2 FQGNSA. There are 16 residues in the CDR3. The V end was cut by 6 bases, the J end by 3 bases, with 18 bases between. CDR3 residues: CASSRDSLGINQPQHF. The CDR3 DNA follows: TGTGCCAGCAGTCGAGACAGTCTGGGAATCAATCAGCCCCAGCATTTT. Based on the CDR3 plus reference TRBV7-2 and TRBJ1-5, the full variable domain is GAGVSQSPSNKVTEKGKDVELRCDPISGHTALYWYRQSLGQGLEFLIYFQGNSAPDKSGLPSDRFSAERTGGSVSTLTIQRTQQEDSAVYLCASSRDSLGINQPQHFGDGTRLSIL.

This sequence joins TRBV7-6 and TRBJ2-3; TRBD2 matches 7 bases. This CDR3 contains 14 residues. Trimming at V came to 8 bases and at J to 2 bases, leaving 7 bases not matched to a gene. Germline CDR1 SGHVS, CDR2 FNYEAQ. The CDR3 spells CASSGGTLTDTQYF. The CDR3 bases are TGTGCCAGCTCGGGGGGTACGCTCACAGATACGCAGTATTTT.

The chain couples TRBV29-1 to TRBJ2-3; 8 bases are shared with TRBD2. CDR3 size: 16 residues. Unmatched junction bases numbered 10, after V lost 4 bases and J lost 1 base. Per germline, CDR1 SQVTM and CDR2 ANQGSEA. The CDR3 loop is CSVAVAGWAGTDTQYF. The DNA of the CDR3 is TGCAGCGTTGCGGTAGCGGGATGGGCCGGCACAGATACGCAGTATTTT.

The chain carries TRBV28 and TRBJ2-5; 13 nucleotides align to TRBD2. The CDR3 has 21 amino acids. Germline loops: CDR1 MDHEN, CDR2 SYDVKM. V trimming: 5 bases; J trimming: 2 bases; junction bases outside the gene matches: 20. DNA of the CDR3: TGTGCCAGCAGTCCAAAGGGACCGGGACTAGCGGGGTCCTTGGGACAAGAGACCCAGTACTTC. Protein product: CASSPKGPGLAGSLGQETQYF.

This clone was observed a few times. V and J are TRBV18 and TRBJ1-5; no reliable D call. The CDR3 extends over 15 amino acids. Germline CDR1 reads KGHSH; CDR2 reads LQKENI. The V end was cut by 3 bases, the J end by 0 bases, with 9 bases between. CDR3 nucleotide sequence: TGTGCCAGCTCACCGGGAGGAAATAGCAATCAGCCCCAGCATTTT. Translation gives CASSPGGNSNQPQHF.

This clone was seen more than once but under ten times. At one end the junction does not follow the germline gene, possibly because of a read error. The chain uses TRBV9 and TRBJ1-2; TRBD1 is a possible D gene (6 bases). The CDR3 has 14 residues. Germline CDR1 and CDR2: SGDLS and YYNGEE. CDR3 bases: TGTGCCAGCAGCGAGATATTGGCAGGGGAAAGCTACCCCTTC. Protein sequence: CASSEILAGESYPF.

The V call is TRBV4-2, the J call TRBJ2-1; D is possibly TRBD2 (5 bases). In germline, CDR1 is LGHNA, CDR2 YNFKEQ. This CDR3 has 18 amino acids. Trimming stripped 3 bases from V and 0 bases from J, with 18 bases between. CDR3: CASSQTIPAASSYNEQFF. The CDR3, as DNA: TGTGCCAGCAGCCAGACGATCCCAGCGGCGAGCTCCTACAATGAGCAGTTCTTC.

The CDR3 region has the DNA TGTGCCACCAGCAGGACTCCTCCGGGACCCTGGGAGGCGTTGCCCTCTGGAAACACCATATATTTT. This codes for CATSRTPPGPWEALPSGNTIYF. This rearrangement joins TRBV15 to TRBJ1-3; possibly TRBD1 for D (5 bases). The CDR3 is 22 amino acids. Trimming removed 3 bases from V and 0 bases from J, with 30 bases in between. Germline CDR1 is LNHNV and CDR2 is YYDKDF (reference sequence).

In this sample, this clone turned up a few times. This chain joins TRBV29-1 and TRBJ1-1, with D uncertain. The CDR3 runs to 13 residues. Deletions cut 4 bases from V and 4 bases from J, with 13 bases between. Germline CDR1 and CDR2: SQVTM and ANQGSEA. The CDR3 is CSVASSGSTEAFF. The DNA of the CDR3 is TGCAGCGTTGCATCCAGTGGGAGCACTGAAGCTTTCTTT.

The chain has TRBV7-6 and TRBJ2-2, with a tentative D call TRBD1 (6 bases). Trimming removed 3 bases from V and 3 bases from J, with 8 bases in between. Germline CDR1 and CDR2: SGHVS and FNYEAQ. This CDR3 is 14 amino acids long. The CDR3, as DNA: TGTGCCAGCAGCTTTGGGGGCGACACCGGGGAGCTGTTTTTT. It specifies CASSFGGDTGELFF.

V usage is TRBV7-8 and J usage is TRBJ2-3, with TRBD2 matching 9 bases. The J segment lost 3 bases and the V segment lost 5 bases, leaving 12 bases of the junction unmatched. Germline V gives CDR1 SGHVS, CDR2 FQNEAQ. The CDR3 runs to 17 residues. The CDR3 DNA is TGTGCCAGCAGCACTATACAGGGGCTAGCGGGAACAGATACGCAGTATTTT. Translating gives CASSTIQGLAGTDTQYF. Variable domain in full (rest from reference TRBV7-8 and TRBJ2-3): GAGVSQSPRYKVAKRGQDVALRCDPISGHVSLFWYQQALGQGPEFLTYFQNEAQLDKSGLPSDRFFAERPEGSVSTLKIQRTQQEDSAVYLCASSTIQGLAGTDTQYFGPGTRLTVL.

The chain links TRBV28 to TRBJ1-4, with a possible D match to TRBD1 (5 bases). Trimming pared 3 bases from V and 13 bases from J, leaving 18 bases between. Germline CDR1 is MDHEN and CDR2 is SYDVKM. This CDR3 is built from 14 residues. CDR3 nucleotide sequence: TGTGCCAGCAGTTTGCGGGCGGGGACCTACGGACTGTTTTTT. Encoded protein: CASSLRAGTYGLFF.

The chain combines TRBV6-5 with TRBJ2-5, with 7 bases matching TRBD2. The J call may not be correct, given that the DNA end is closer to TRBJ2-7. The CDR3 is 13 amino acids. Germline CDR1 MNHEY, CDR2 SVGAGI. The CDR3 DNA is TGTGCTTCCGGGGGAGGGAGTGCCTACGAGCAGTACTTC. This sequence encodes CASGGGSAYEQYF.

The V gene is TRBV12-5, the J gene TRBJ1-1, with D hard to call. The V end was cut by 3 bases, the J end by 3 bases, with 8 bases between. Germline loops: CDR1 LGHNT, CDR2 FRNRAP. CDR3 size: 13 residues. DNA for the CDR3: TGTGCTAGTGGTTTAGCTACGGACACTGAAGCTTTCTTT. Translation: CASGLATDTEAFF.

V is TRBV6-6 and J is TRBJ1-6, with D unresolved. This CDR3 is 15 amino acids long. V gave up 4 bases and J gave up 4 bases, with 11 bases separating them. Germline V lookup: CDR1 MNHNY, CDR2 SVGAGI (reference sequence). This CDR3 is CASSSPNTYNSPLHF. CDR3 coding DNA: TGTGCCAGCAGTTCCCCTAATACTTATAATTCACCCCTCCACTTT.

The V call is TRBV29-1, the J call TRBJ2-1, with TRBD2 matching 10 bases. The germline gives CDR1 SQVTM, CDR2 ANQGSEA. J was trimmed by 0 bases and V by 5 bases; bases with no gene match: 7. This CDR3 has 16 residues. This CDR3 is CSVLLAGVPSYNEQFF. In DNA form, the CDR3 reads TGCAGCGTTCTGCTAGCGGGAGTACCCTCCTACAATGAGCAGTTCTTC.

As to this clone: In the same sample, other DNA sequences code for this CDR3. J is TRBJ2-7 and V is TRBV18; D is perhaps TRBD1 (6 bases). Germline V CDR1 and CDR2: KGHSH, LQKENI. Trimming took 4 bases from V and 1 from J, leaving 8 bases between them. The CDR3 is 13 residues long. Here the CDR3 DNA reads TGTGCCAGCTCACGTGACAGGTCCTACGAGCAGTACTTC. Its translation is CASSRDRSYEQYF.

A single count supports this clone. This chain uses TRBV5-1 with TRBJ1-5; a weak D match, TRBD1 (5 bases). The length of the CDR3 is 15 residues. CDR1 is SGHRS, CDR2 YFSETQ, per germline. V was trimmed by 4 bases and J by 0 bases, leaving 11 bases between them. CDR3 nucleotide sequence: TGCGCCAGCAGCCGGGGGGACCATAGCAATCAGCCCCAGCATTTT. Translating gives CASSRGDHSNQPQHF.

This clone was detected once. This chain uses TRBV27 with TRBJ1-5; possibly TRBD1 for D (6 bases). The length of the CDR3 is 15 residues. Trimming cost V 4 bases and J 6 bases, with 16 bases left between them. CDR1 and CDR2 from the germline V gene are MNHEY and SMNVEV (reference sequence). The CDR3 is CASSSTGKATQPQHF. The CDR3 DNA sequence: TGTGCCAGCAGTTCTACAGGGAAGGCGACTCAGCCCCAGCATTTT.